Listed below are T cell receptor beta chains from one sample, sequenced in a study of beta chain features in type 1 diabetes. Sequencing was performed with immunoSEQ multiplex PCR; in TCRdb, only in-frame clones are kept and a portion is missing. The repertoire consists of around 140,000 clones, with around a tenth occurring once and the leading ten covering 0.55% to 0.75%. Sequenced sample: central memory CD4+ T cells from blood. These receptors were obtained from a middle-aged woman in good health. Both conserved end residues are part of each CDR3. D genes are given only for firm matches. The listing skips clone size in some rows; elsewhere it reads once, few, many or a size class.

J | D | size | V | DNA | CDR3
TRBJ1-2 | NA | NA | TRBV19 | TGTGCCAGTAGTATCGAACAGGGCACTGGCTACACCTTC | CASSIEQGTGYTF
TRBJ1-2 | TRBD1 | few | TRBV29-1 | TGCAGCGTTATGACAGGGGGTGAATCTGGCTACACCTTC | CSVMTGGESGYTF
TRBJ2-1 | NA | NA | TRBV21-1 | TGTGCCAGCAGCCCCTTCAATGAGCAGTTCTTC | CASSPFNEQFF
TRBJ2-7 | NA | few | TRBV5-1 | TGCGCCAGCAGCCTAAGCTCCGGGGACTACGAGCAGTACTTC | CASSLSSGDYEQYF
TRBJ1-1 | NA | few | TRBV7-9 | TGTGCCAGCAGCTTATTGGGGGCCAGGAACACTGAAGCTTTCTTT | CASSLLGARNTEAFF
TRBJ1-4 | TRBD1 | NA | TRBV6-1 | TGTGCCAGCAAAACAGGGGCAACTAATGAAAAACTGTTTTTT | CASKTGATNEKLFF
TRBJ2-7 | TRBD2 | few | TRBV15 | TGTGCCACCAGCAGAGATGCGGGGGGCTACGAGCAGTACTTC | CATSRDAGGYEQYF
TRBJ2-4 | NA | NA | TRBV19 | TGTGCCAGTAGTTTCGTGCCAACAGGGGCCAAAAACATTCAGTACTTC | CASSFVPTGAKNIQYF
TRBJ2-1 | NA | few | TRBV6-1 | TGTGCCAGCAGTGAAGAAGGGGGTACCTACAATGAGCAGTTCTTC | CASSEEGGTYNEQFF
TRBJ1-5 | NA | few | TRBV19 | TGTGCCAGTAGTATCATCCCCAATCAGCCCCAGCATTTT | CASSIIPNQPQHF
TRBJ1-1 | TRBD1 | few | TRBV6-6 | TGTGCCAGCAGCTGGGACAGGAAGGACACTGAAGCTTTCTTT | CASSWDRKDTEAFF
TRBJ1-5 | TRBD1 | once | TRBV5-5 | TGTGCCAGCTGCCAAACTTTCCGGGACAGGGTTGTTAATCAGCCCCAGCATTTT | CASCQTFRDRVVNQPQHF
TRBJ1-5 | NA | few | TRBV27 | TGTGCCAGCAGGACAATAGGTCAGCCCCAGCATTTT | CASRTIGQPQHF
TRBJ2-7 | NA | medium-sized | TRBV29-1 | TGCAGCGTTGAAGGGCAGGGGAAGTTCGAGCAGTACTTC | CSVEGQGKFEQYF
TRBJ1-5 | NA | few | TRBV6-6 | TGTGCCAGCAGCCAAAGCAATCAGCCCCAGCATTTT | CASSQSNQPQHF
TRBJ1-6 | NA | NA | TRBV5-1 | TGCGCCAGCAGCTTGGGAGGGCGCGTAGAAAATTCACCCCTCCACTTT | CASSLGGRVENSPLHF
TRBJ1-5 | NA | NA | TRBV6-5 | TGTGCCAGCAGTTACTCGGGGGTACAGGGTCAGCCCCAGCATTTT | CASSYSGVQGQPQHF
TRBJ2-7 | NA | many | TRBV29-1 | TGCAGCGTGGGCCAAACTAGAGTTGGTGGCGAGCAGTACTTC | CSVGQTRVGGEQYF
TRBJ2-5 | NA | NA | TRBV11-1 | TGTGCCAGCAGCTTGGGACTCGCACAAGAGACCCAGTACTTC | CASSLGLAQETQYF
TRBJ2-1 | NA | few | TRBV9 | TGTGCCAGCAGCCAAGGCCCGGGGGAGACCTCCTACAATGAGCAGTTCTTC | CASSQGPGETSYNEQFF
TRBJ2-7 | NA | few | TRBV2 | TGTGCCAGCAGTGGGGCCTCCTACGAGCAGTACTTC | CASSGASYEQYF
TRBJ2-3 | NA | NA | TRBV2 | TGTGCATCCAAGGGGGACGGGGGCACAGATACGCAGTATTTT | CASKGDGGTDTQYF
TRBJ1-2 | NA | many | TRBV4-1 | TGCGCCAGCAGCCAAGATCAACTAGCGGCCATCCAACCCACCTTC | CASSQDQLAAIQPTF
TRBJ2-1 | TRBD2 | few | TRBV5-1 | TGCGCCAGCTCACGGGGCGGGGGGAGCTCCTACAATGAGCAGTTCTTC | CASSRGGGSSYNEQFF
TRBJ2-7 | TRBD2 | few | TRBV7-9 | TGTGCCGGGGGGGAGAGCTCCTACGAGCAGTACTTC | CAGGESSYEQYF
TRBJ2-7 | NA | few | TRBV7-9 | TGTGCCACAGAGGAGGGCGCCTACGAGCAGTACTTC | CATEEGAYEQYF
TRBJ2-7 | TRBD1 | few | TRBV2 | TGTGCCAGCAGTGAGTGGAAGGGGGCGAACGAGCAGTACTTC | CASSEWKGANEQYF
TRBJ2-3 | TRBD2 | few | TRBV2 | TGTGCCAGCAAACGGGGGGATAGCGCAGATACGCAGTATTTT | CASKRGDSADTQYF